This TCR beta chain was sequenced in a study of identical twins. Findings and limits, study-wide: The same donors were not followed; conclusions instead depended on cross-sectional statistical analysis.

The V end was cut by 0 bases, the J end by 4 bases, with 6 bases between. There are 14 residues in the CDR3. CDR1 is LGHNA, CDR2 YNFKEQ, per germline. TCRdb itself ran the 5' RACE reads through MiXCR, one entry per CDR3 protein. Of more than 600,000 distinct CDR3 sequences in the sample, 15% to 20% were seen once. A remark on this clonotype: As yet, its antigen is unknown.

These data are also associated with another study on T cells expressing NK-cell markers.

The rearrangement uses TRBV4-2 and TRBJ1-4; D is perhaps TRBD1 (5 bases). Sequenced sample: PBMCs. This TCR was sampled from a woman younger than 30 in good health. This chain's CDR3 is CASSQDRGNEKLFF. The CDR3 bases are TGTGCCAGCAGCCAAGATAGGGGTAATGAAAAACTGTTTTTT.